The 22 T cell receptor beta chains listed next were all sequenced from one sample in a study of cytomegalovirus exposure and HLA in healthy donors. The PCR had 60 Vbeta and 13 Jbeta primers. TCRdb keeps only in-frame clones here, not all; method: immunoSEQ multiplex PCR. This table has roughly 120,000 clones, 60% to 75% appearing once. The sample consisted of PBMCs. These receptors all stem from a woman aged 45-59 years in good health and CMV-seropositive.

This clone occurred a few times. This sequence joins TRBV5-6 and TRBJ1-2, with TRBD1 matching 10 bases. The V segment lost 4 bases and the J segment 2 bases; nucleotides outside the gene matches: 8. Germline V CDR1 and CDR2: SGHDT, YYEEEE. The CDR3 runs to 16 residues. The CDR3: CASSGREDRGNYGYTF. For the CDR3, the DNA is TGTGCCAGCAGCGGACGAGAGGACAGGGGGAACTATGGCTACACCTTC.

This chain joins TRBV11-2 and TRBJ2-3, with a tentative D call TRBD2 (5 bases). Between the trimmed V and J ends, which lost 3 bases and 9 bases, there was a span of 16 bases. CDR1 and CDR2 from the germline V gene are SGHAT and FQNNGV. The length of the CDR3 is 14 residues. The DNA for the CDR3 is TGTGCCAGCAGCTTGGGCTCTTCTGGCGGGACGCAGTATTTT. Encoded protein: CASSLGSSGGTQYF.

The chain employs TRBV11-2 and TRBJ2-5; D not certain. V lost 5 bases, J lost 0 bases, and 13 bases lay in between. The CDR3 runs to 15 residues. Per germline, CDR1 SGHAT and CDR2 FQNNGV. The CDR3 DNA follows: TGTGCCAGCAGCCCAGGTTACCGGAACCAAGAGACCCAGTACTTC. Translated: CASSPGYRNQETQYF.

Only a few counts were recorded for this clone. The chain uses TRBV13 and TRBJ1-6; 7 bases are a match to TRBD1. The CDR3 runs 14 residues. Trimming took 6 bases from V and 7 from J; bases not matched to a gene: 6. Germline V gene lookup returns CDR1 PRHDT and CDR2 FYEKMQ (reference sequence). The CDR3 nucleotides are TGTGCCAGCAGACGACAGGGTTTCAATTCACCCCTCCACTTT. Protein sequence: CASRRQGFNSPLHF.

The chain is built from TRBV7-2 and TRBJ2-7; TRBD1 is a possible D gene (5 bases). Trimming cost V 4 bases and J 5 bases, with 9 bases left between them. This CDR3 spans 12 amino acids. The germline gives CDR1 SGHTA, CDR2 FQGNSA. This chain's CDR3 is CASSSTGDEQYF. CDR3 nucleotides: TGTGCCAGCAGCTCAACAGGAGACGAGCAGTACTTC.

The chain is built from TRBV28 and TRBJ1-2, with TRBD1 matching 7 bases. Per the germline V gene, CDR1 is MDHEN and CDR2 is SYDVKM. Losses at the gene ends were 5 bases for V and 5 bases for J; bases not matched to a gene: 8. This CDR3 has 14 residues. DNA of the CDR3: TGTGCCAGCAGTAGAGACAGGGAAGCTTATGGCTACACCTTC. As protein: CASSRDREAYGYTF.

With regard to this clone: The junction does not match germline at one end; this may be a read error. This chain joins TRBV28 and TRBJ1-2; possible D gene TRBD1, 6 bases. The CDR3 covers 15 residues. Per germline, CDR1 MDHEN and CDR2 SYDVKM. The CDR3 loop reads CASRVSGRGARGYAF. The CDR3 DNA sequence: TGTGCCAGCAGAGTTTCAGGTCGGGGGGCTAGAGGCTACGCCTTC.

This rearrangement joins TRBV5-4 to TRBJ2-1; 10 bases match TRBD2. The CDR3 has 15 amino acids. With 4 bases clipped from V and 7 bases from J, the junction kept 8 bases outside the gene matches. Germline assignment: CDR1 SGHNT and CDR2 YYREEE (reference sequence). The CDR3 loop reads CASSLGVSGGNEQFF. As DNA, the CDR3 is TGTGCCAGCAGCCTGGGAGTTAGCGGGGGGAATGAGCAGTTCTTC.

In this sample, this clone turned up a few times. The chain couples TRBV2 to TRBJ2-1; 9 nucleotides align to TRBD1. CDR3 length: 14 residues. V was clipped by 3 bases and J by 7 bases; unmatched bases: 4. Germline CDR1 and CDR2: SNHLY and FYNNEI. CDR3 region: CASSDPGQGNEQFF. For the CDR3, the DNA is TGTGCCAGCAGTGATCCGGGACAGGGAAATGAGCAGTTCTTC.

V and J are TRBV5-1 and TRBJ1-3, with 9 bases aligning to TRBD1. Losses at the gene ends were 3 bases for V and 4 bases for J; bases not matched to a gene: 5. The CDR3 extends over 15 amino acids. Germline-derived CDR1 and CDR2 are SGHRS and YFSETQ. The CDR3 sequence: CASSWNGQGGNTIYF. In DNA form, the CDR3 reads TGCGCCAGCAGCTGGAACGGACAGGGGGGAAACACCATATATTTT.

V gene TRBV2 combines with J gene TRBJ1-6, with a tentative D call TRBD1 (5 bases). The CDR3 runs 13 residues. The germline V and J ends were trimmed by 8 bases and 7 bases, with 12 bases remaining between them. Germline CDR1 reads SNHLY; CDR2 reads FYNNEI. The CDR3 nucleotides read TGTGCCAGCGTCGGGACTAAGAATTCACCCCTCCACTTT. Translation gives CASVGTKNSPLHF.

This clone was detected only a few times. The J gene is TRBJ1-4, the V gene TRBV6-6, with 7 bases matching TRBD1. Germline V gene data show CDR1 as MNHNY and CDR2 as SVGAGI (reference sequence). V shed 0 bases, J shed 8 bases, and the junction held 9 bases outside the gene matches. The CDR3 loop spans 16 amino acids. CDR3 amino acids: CASSYSIRDRGEKLFF. The CDR3 DNA reads as TGTGCCAGCAGTTACTCGATACGGGACAGAGGGGAAAAACTGTTTTTT.

The V and J genes are TRBV28 and TRBJ1-4; TRBD1 matches 10 bases. The CDR3 is made up of 17 amino acids. The V gene's germline CDR1 is MDHEN and CDR2 SYDVKM. V was clipped by 5 bases and J by 7 bases; unmatched bases: 13. As DNA, the CDR3 is TGTGCCAGCAGTCGCCCGATCGGGACAGGGGTTCGTGAAAAACTGTTTTTT. Amino acid sequence: CASSRPIGTGVREKLFF.

This clone has more than one count but fewer than ten. The rearrangement links TRBV11-3 to TRBJ1-1; TRBD1 matches at 7 bases. Trimming took 3 bases from V and 4 from J; bases not matched to a gene: 5. The CDR3 runs to 14 residues. Germline CDR1 is SGHNT and CDR2 is YENEEA. The CDR3 bases are TGTGCCAGCAGCTTGGGCAGGGGGACCACTGAAGCTTTCTTT. Its protein product is CASSLGRGTTEAFF. Full variable domain (remainder filled in from reference TRBV11-3 and TRBJ1-1): EAGVVQSPRYKIIEKKQPVAFWCNPISGHNTLYWYLQNLGQGPELLIRYENEEAVDDSQLPKDRFSAERLKGVDSTLKIQPAELGDSAVYLCASSLGRGTTEAFFGQGTRLTVV.

This clone has only a few counts. The chain is built from TRBV6-5 and TRBJ1-6; D unresolved. Germline CDR1 MNHEY, CDR2 SVGAGI. This CDR3 is 13 amino acids long. V was trimmed by 4 bases and J by 8 bases, leaving 9 bases between them. This chain's CDR3 is CASSFGVDSPLHF. In DNA, the CDR3 is TGTGCCAGCAGTTTCGGTGTCGATTCACCCCTCCACTTT.

The gene calls are TRBV11-3 and TRBJ2-7, with 8 bases identical to TRBD1. The CDR3 has 13 amino acids. Germline assignment: CDR1 SGHNT and CDR2 YENEEA. With 3 bases clipped from V and 3 bases from J, the junction kept 1 base outside the gene matches. The chain's CDR3 is CASSLGTGYEQYF. The CDR3 coding sequence is TGTGCCAGCAGCTTGGGGACAGGCTACGAGCAGTACTTC.

The chain uses TRBV28 and TRBJ2-1; 9 nucleotides line up with TRBD2. Germline V gene sequence: CDR1 MDHEN, CDR2 SYDVKM. V was pared by 7 bases and J by 4 bases, with 8 bases of the junction left unmatched. This CDR3 contains 15 residues. The CDR3 protein is CASILAGGSYNEQFF. The CDR3, as DNA: TGTGCCAGCATTCTGGCGGGGGGGTCTTACAATGAGCAGTTCTTC.

The chain carries TRBV4-1 and TRBJ2-3; TRBD2 is a possible D gene (6 bases). Trimming took off 1 base at V and 4 bases at J, with 15 bases between the two ends. Germline V gene data show CDR1 as MGHRA and CDR2 as YSYEKL. The CDR3 covers 16 residues. In nucleotides, the CDR3 is TGCGCCAGCAGCCAAGTGGCGGGGAGTTGGCCAGATACGCAGTATTTT. It is translated as CASSQVAGSWPDTQYF.

The J gene is TRBJ1-5, the V gene TRBV29-1; D may be TRBD1 (6 bases). V lost 7 bases and J lost 7, with 14 bases in between. CDR1 and CDR2 from the germline V gene are SQVTM and ANQGSEA. The CDR3 runs 12 residues. CDR3 coding DNA: TGCAGCGCAAAACAGGGTAGGCAGCCCCAGCATTTT. Translated, it gives CSAKQGRQPQHF.

The chain recombines TRBV4-1 with TRBJ1-3, with 8 bases identical to TRBD1. The CDR3 runs to 16 residues. The V gene's germline CDR1 is MGHRA and CDR2 YSYEKL. The V and J ends lost 3 bases and 2 bases, in that order; junction bases with no gene match: 6. CDR3 bases: TGCGCCAGCAGCCAGGGACAGGCGTCAACTGGAAACACCATATATTTT. This codes for CASSQGQASTGNTIYF.

The chain has TRBV12-5 and TRBJ2-2; TRBD1 agrees at 7 bases. J was trimmed by 4 bases and V by 2 bases; bases with no gene match: 7. Germline V gene sequence: CDR1 LGHNT, CDR2 FRNRAP. The CDR3 contains 16 residues. As DNA, the CDR3 is TGTGCTAGTGGTTTGACCACAGGGGTGGGCACCGGGGAGCTGTTTTTT. It codes for CASGLTTGVGTGELFF.

The V call is TRBV9, the J call TRBJ2-4, with a weak D call TRBD2 (6 bases). Germline V CDR1 and CDR2: SGDLS, YYNGEE. The CDR3 has 12 residues. The V end was cut by 3 bases, the J end by 14 bases, with 15 bases between. The CDR3 here is CASSASGGAEYF. CDR3 nucleotide sequence: TGTGCCAGCAGCGCCAGCGGAGGGGCGGAGTACTTC.